One sample yielded the 26 T cell receptor beta chains listed below, sequenced in a study of T cells in Graves' hyperthyroidism and ophthalmopathy. Amplified TCR beta CDR3 regions came from RNA transcripts. First-round RT-PCR targeting the TCR CDR3 was performed with the HTBI primer set. TCRdb re-derived calls from the multiplex PCR reads in MiXCR, one entry per CDR3 protein. The sample carries under 400,000 distinct CDR3 sequences, 16% recorded once. Sequencing was carried out using blood. These receptors all come from a man younger than 40 with Graves' hyperthyroidism.

This clonotype was counted a few times. The conserved phenylalanine or tryptophan is not found at the CDR3 terminus, so this likely reflects a read error. Here the CDR3 reads CASSLGQVIAKNIQYL. The CDR3 DNA is TGTGCCAGCAGTTTAGGGCAGGTCATAGCCAAAAACATTCAGTACCTC. V usage is TRBV12-3 or TRBV12-4 and J usage is TRBJ2-4; D is uncertain. This CDR3 has 16 residues. Between the trimmed V and J ends, which lost 1 base and 0 bases, there was a span of 10 bases.

This clonotype was recorded only once. The chain employs TRBV7-9 and TRBJ2-1, with TRBD2 matching 14 bases. Germline V gene lookup returns CDR1 SEHNR and CDR2 FQNEAQ (reference sequence). The length of the CDR3 is 17 residues. V lost 7 bases to trimming and J lost 0 bases; unmatched junction nucleotides: 5. The CDR3 DNA reads as TGTGCCAGCACCACTGGGACTAGCGGGAGCTCCTACAATGAGCAGTTCTTC. It encodes CASTTGTSGSSYNEQFF.

This clonotype occurred many times. J is TRBJ2-1 and V is TRBV7-2; D is uncertain. The length of the CDR3 is 13 residues. Germline V CDR1 and CDR2: SGHTA, FQGNSA. The V end lost 2 bases, the J end lost 4 bases, and 6 bases lay between the germline ends. The chain's CDR3 is CASSLWIYNEQFF. CDR3 in DNA: TGTGCCAGCAGCTTATGGATTTACAATGAGCAGTTCTTC.

This clonotype was observed a handful of times. V and J are TRBV7-3 and TRBJ2-1; D is possibly TRBD1 (6 bases). Germline V gene sequence: CDR1 SGHTA, CDR2 FQGTGA. The V end was cut by 8 bases, the J end by 2 bases, with 16 bases between. The CDR3 loop spans 15 amino acids. The CDR3 is CASASRAGAYNEQFF. CDR3 coding DNA: TGTGCCAGCGCTTCTAGGGCAGGGGCCTACAATGAGCAGTTCTTC.

This chain uses TRBV3-1 with TRBJ2-3; 9 bases fit TRBD1. Germline CDR1 and CDR2: LGHDT and YNNKEL (reference sequence). This CDR3 comprises 15 residues. V lost 5 bases and J lost 0; bases outside the gene matches: 3. CDR3 nucleotides: TGTGCCAGCAGCGCGGGACAGGGTAGCACAGATACGCAGTATTTT. Residues: CASSAGQGSTDTQYF.

This clonotype was picked up many times. The genes are TRBV20-1 and TRBJ2-7; 7 bases map to TRBD2. Germline CDR1 reads DFQATT; CDR2 reads SNEGSKA (reference sequence). V was clipped by 1 base and J by 6 bases; unmatched bases: 9. There are 14 residues in the CDR3. CDR3 bases: TGCAGTGCTAGAGTAGACGAGACTAGCCGCGAGCAGTACTTC. This encodes CSARVDETSREQYF.

This clonotype was seen ten or more times. The chain joins TRBV11-2 to TRBJ2-3, with D possibly TRBD2 on 6 matching bases. Trimming took off 2 bases at V and 1 base at J, with 10 bases between the two ends. Germline CDR1 reads SGHAT; CDR2 reads FQNNGV. This CDR3 is 15 amino acids long. CDR3 region: CASSLHGTGTDTQYF. In DNA form, the CDR3 reads TGTGCCAGCAGCTTACACGGGACTGGCACAGATACGCAGTATTTT. Full variable domain (rest looked up from reference TRBV11-2 and TRBJ2-3): EAGVAQSPRYKIIEKRQSVAFWCNPISGHATLYWYQQILGQGPKLLIQFQNNGVVDDSQLPKDRFSAERLKGVDSTLKIQPAKLEDSAVYLCASSLHGTGTDTQYFGPGTRLTVL.

There are many counts of this clonotype. The chain combines TRBV18 with TRBJ2-3, with D unresolved. This CDR3 spans 12 amino acids. V dropped 0 bases and J dropped 6 bases, with 4 bases sitting between them. CDR1 is KGHSH, CDR2 LQKENI, per germline. This chain's CDR3 is CASSPPSDTQYF. The DNA of the CDR3 is TGTGCCAGCTCACCACCCTCGGATACGCAGTATTTT.

Notes on this clonotype: A read error is possible here, since a much larger clone lies one base away. The chain uses TRBV6-2 or TRBV6-3 and TRBJ2-1, with TRBD2 identical over 10 bases. Germline assignment: CDR1 MNHEY and CDR2 SVGEGT. This CDR3 has 16 residues. In DNA form, the CDR3 reads TGTGCCAGCAGCAGACTTTCTAGCGGGAGTGACAATGAGCAGCTCTTC. Translated: CASSRLSSGSDNEQLF.

This clonotype was counted at least ten times. The chain combines TRBV18 with TRBJ2-6; D is undetermined. Looked up from germline, CDR1 is KGHSH and CDR2 is LQKENI. CDR3 length: 15 amino acids. Trimming shortened V by 3 bases and J by 4 bases, and 10 bases separated the two germline ends. CDR3 in DNA: TGTGCCAGCTCACCCACCTCAATGGGGGCCAACGTCCTGACTTTC. It yields the protein CASSPTSMGANVLTF.

This clonotype occurred many times. The CDR3 region is CASSKGQGYEQYF. CDR3 sequence (DNA): TGTGCCAGCTCGAAGGGACAGGGCTACGAGCAGTACTTC. V gene TRBV11-2 combines with J gene TRBJ2-7, with 9 bases that match TRBD1. The CDR3 contains 13 residues. From germline, CDR1 is SGHAT and CDR2 FQNNGV. Trimming took 8 bases from V and 3 from J; bases not matched to a gene: 5.

This chain connects TRBV27 to TRBJ1-5, with unresolved D. The V gene lost 0 bases and the J gene lost 4 bases, with 7 bases spanning the gap. The CDR3 sequence is 14 residues long. Germline CDR1 is MNHEY and CDR2 is SMNVEV (reference sequence). DNA for the CDR3: TGTGCCAGCAGTTTATCAGGGTTTAATCAGCCCCAGCATTTT. Encoded protein: CASSLSGFNQPQHF.

This clonotype was detected only a few times. The chain carries TRBV7-9 and TRBJ2-2, with TRBD2 matching over 10 bases. Germline loops: CDR1 SEHNR, CDR2 FQNEAQ (reference sequence). CDR3 size: 16 residues. V was pared by 0 bases and J by 6 bases, with 4 bases of the junction left unmatched. CDR3: CASSLALAGVAGELFF. The CDR3 DNA is TGTGCCAGCAGCTTAGCGCTAGCGGGAGTAGCCGGGGAGCTGTTTTTT.

This clonotype was seen many times. The rearrangement joins TRBV6-1 to TRBJ2-5; D assignment may be TRBD1 or TRBD2 (6 bases each). The CDR3 is 14 amino acids. Looked up from germline, CDR1 is MNHNS and CDR2 is SASEGT. Trimming stripped 6 bases from V and 2 bases from J, with 13 bases between. The CDR3 region is CASRKGGGQETQYF. In nucleotides, the CDR3 is TGTGCCAGCAGGAAAGGAGGGGGTCAAGAGACCCAGTACTTC.

The genes are TRBV15 and TRBJ1-6; D is uncertain. The CDR3 is made up of 17 amino acids. From germline, CDR1 is LNHNV and CDR2 YYDKDF (reference sequence). V shed 0 bases and J shed 4 bases, with 13 bases lying between them. The DNA of the CDR3 is TGTGCCACCAGCAGAGAGGGTACAGACTTATATAATTCACCCCTCCACTTT. Amino acids: CATSREGTDLYNSPLHF.

As to this clonotype: Its ends do not fully match the called genes, so a read error is possible. The chain employs TRBV5-1 and TRBJ2-2; D unclear. Germline-derived CDR1 and CDR2 are SGHRS and YFSETQ. CDR3 length equals 13 residues. DNA for the CDR3: TGCGCCAGCGGCTTGGAGAGTACCGGGGAGCTGTTTTTT. Translated, it gives CASGLESTGELFF.

The chain links TRBV29-1 to TRBJ1-1; D call uncertain. V dropped 7 bases and J dropped 11 bases, with 14 bases sitting between them. This CDR3 spans 10 amino acids. Germline V gene data show CDR1 as SQVTM and CDR2 as ANQGSEA. The CDR3 DNA is TGCAGCGCCTCAAATTCTGGGGCTTTCTTT. It yields the protein CSASNSGAFF.

A remark on this clonotype: No conserved phenylalanine or tryptophan is present at the end of the CDR3, so a read error is the likely explanation. J is TRBJ2-6 and V is TRBV12-3 or TRBV12-4; 7 bases fit TRBD1. The CDR3 length is 17 residues. The ends lost 2 bases at V and 2 bases at J; junction bases unmatched: 6. DNA for the CDR3: TGTGCCAGCAGTTTACATATTGGACAGGCTGGGGCCAACGTCCTGACTTCC. Protein product: CASSLHIGQAGANVLTS.

In this sample, this clonotype turned up a few times. The J gene is TRBJ1-4, the V gene TRBV7-8, with D possibly matching TRBD1 (6 bases). CDR3 length: 16 amino acids. V was pared by 5 bases and J by 0 bases, with 13 bases between. Per germline, CDR1 SGHVS and CDR2 FQNEAQ. CDR3 loop: CASSPGQSATNEKLFF. The CDR3 nucleotides read TGTGCCAGCAGCCCCGGACAGTCTGCAACTAATGAAAAACTGTTTTTT.

The J gene is TRBJ1-1, the V gene TRBV14; D ambiguous. Germline V gene lookup returns CDR1 SGHDN and CDR2 FVKESK. The ends were cut back, 4 bases at V and 1 base at J, with 13 bases in the middle. This CDR3 has 15 residues. The CDR3 nucleotides are TGTGCCAGCAGCCCGGGGTCTTGGGCGAACACTGAAGCTTTCTTT. This gives the protein CASSPGSWANTEAFF. Combining the CDR3 with reference TRBV14 and TRBJ1-1 gives the whole variable domain EAGVTQFPSHSVIEKGQTVTLRCDPISGHDNLYWYRRVMGKEIKFLLHFVKESKQDESGMPNNRFLAERTGGTYSTLKVQPAELEDSGVYFCASSPGSWANTEAFFGQGTRLTVV.

This sequence joins TRBV20-1 and TRBJ2-5, with 7 bases lining up with TRBD1. The length of the CDR3 is 17 residues. The germline gives CDR1 DFQATT, CDR2 SNEGSKA (reference sequence). V dropped 4 bases and J dropped 2; count of bases not matched to a gene: 16. CDR3 DNA sequence: TGCAGTGCTACCGACAGGGATGCGTCGTTTCGGCAAGAGACCCAGTACTTC. Residues: CSATDRDASFRQETQYF.

The chain carries TRBV29-1 and TRBJ1-4; possibly TRBD1 for D (5 bases). V was trimmed by 4 bases and J by 6 bases, leaving 15 bases between them. The CDR3 is made up of 14 amino acids. Germline assignment: CDR1 SQVTM and CDR2 ANQGSEA. The DNA of the CDR3 is TGCAGCGTTGGAGTAGGGACGTCGGATGAAAAACTGTTTTTT. This translates into CSVGVGTSDEKLFF.

To note about this clonotype: Given a much more abundant clone one base away, this may be a read error. The chain recombines TRBV30 with TRBJ2-5, with a possible D match to TRBD1 (7 bases). The CDR3 contains 12 residues. Trimming left V 8 bases short and J 4 bases short, with 14 bases between. Germline-derived CDR1 and CDR2 are GTSNPN and SVGIG (reference sequence). The CDR3 DNA reads as TGTGCCCGGGGGACAGTTAGAGAGACCCAGTACTTC. It yields the protein CARGTVRETQYF.

In its sample, this clonotype was seen many times. This rearrangement joins TRBV7-9 to TRBJ2-1; 10 bases are a match to TRBD2. The germline V gene encodes CDR1 SEHNR and CDR2 FQNEAQ (reference sequence). Germline trimming cut 0 bases from V and 4 bases from J; bases unmatched to any gene: 3. The CDR3 sequence is 16 residues long. CDR3 loop: CASSLALAGAYNEQFF. The CDR3 DNA follows: TGTGCCAGCAGCTTAGCTCTAGCGGGAGCATACAATGAGCAGTTCTTC. Combining the CDR3 with reference TRBV7-9 and TRBJ2-1 gives the whole variable domain DTGVSQNPRHKITKRGQNVTFRCDPISEHNRLYWYRQTLGQGPEFLTYFQNEAQLEKSRLLSDRFSAERPKGSFSTLEIQRTEQGDSAMYLCASSLALAGAYNEQFFGPGTRLTVL.

This clonotype was seen many times. This CDR3 is CATSDRQSKETQYF. CDR3 nucleotide sequence: TGTGCCACCAGTGACCGACAATCTAAAGAGACCCAGTACTTC. The chain couples TRBV24-1 to TRBJ2-5, with D uncertain. From germline, CDR1 is KGHDR and CDR2 SFDVKD. Between the trimmed V and J ends, which lost 4 bases and 3 bases, there was a span of 11 bases. CDR3 length: 14 amino acids.

The chain is built from TRBV7-2 and TRBJ2-4; 14 bases match TRBD2. The germline gives CDR1 SGHTA, CDR2 FQGNSA. This CDR3 comprises 16 residues. V shed 1 base, J shed 7 bases, and the junction held 3 bases outside the gene matches. CDR3 protein: CASSLGTSGGFNIQYF. The CDR3 DNA reads as TGTGCCAGCAGCTTAGGGACTAGCGGGGGGTTTAACATTCAGTACTTC.